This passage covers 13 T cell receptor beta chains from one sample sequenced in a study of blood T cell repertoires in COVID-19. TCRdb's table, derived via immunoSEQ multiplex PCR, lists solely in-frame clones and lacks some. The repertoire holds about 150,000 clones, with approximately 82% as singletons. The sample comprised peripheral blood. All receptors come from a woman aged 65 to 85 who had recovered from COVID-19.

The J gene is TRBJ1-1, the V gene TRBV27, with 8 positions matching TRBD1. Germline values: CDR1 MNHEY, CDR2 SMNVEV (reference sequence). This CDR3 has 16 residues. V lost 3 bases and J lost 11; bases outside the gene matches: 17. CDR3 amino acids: CASSLVIGQGLLGAFF. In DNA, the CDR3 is TGTGCCAGCAGTTTGGTGATAGGACAGGGTCTATTGGGGGCTTTCTTT.

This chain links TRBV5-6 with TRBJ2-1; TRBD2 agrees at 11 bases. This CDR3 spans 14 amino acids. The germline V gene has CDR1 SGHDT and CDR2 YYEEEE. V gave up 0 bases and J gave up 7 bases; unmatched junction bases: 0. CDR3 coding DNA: TGTGCCAGCAGCTTGGGACTAGCGGGAAATGAGCAGTTCTTC. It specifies CASSLGLAGNEQFF. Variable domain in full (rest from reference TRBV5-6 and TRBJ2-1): DAGVTQSPTHLIKTRGQQVTLRCSPKSGHDTVSWYQQALGQGPQFIFQYYEEEERQRGNFPDRFSGHQFPNYSSELNVNALLLGDSALYLCASSLGLAGNEQFFGPGTRLTVL.

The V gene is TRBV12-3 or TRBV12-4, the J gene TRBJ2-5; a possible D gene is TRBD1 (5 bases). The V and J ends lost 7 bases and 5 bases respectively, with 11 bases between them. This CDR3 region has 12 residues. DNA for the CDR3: TGTGCCAGCACGGAAGGGGCGGAGACCCAGTACTTC. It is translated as CASTEGAETQYF.

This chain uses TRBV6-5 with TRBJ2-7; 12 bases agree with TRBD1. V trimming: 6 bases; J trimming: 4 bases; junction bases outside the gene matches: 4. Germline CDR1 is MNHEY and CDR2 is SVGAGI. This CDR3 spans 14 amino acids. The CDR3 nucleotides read TGTGCCAGCAGGCGGGACAGGGGGCTGTACGAGCAGTACTTC. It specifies CASRRDRGLYEQYF.

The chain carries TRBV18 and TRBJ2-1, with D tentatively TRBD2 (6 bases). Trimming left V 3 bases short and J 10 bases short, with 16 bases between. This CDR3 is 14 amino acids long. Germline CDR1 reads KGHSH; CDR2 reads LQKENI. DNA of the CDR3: TGTGCCAGCTCACCGTCGCAGGGAGGTCAGGAGCAGTTCTTC. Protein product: CASSPSQGGQEQFF. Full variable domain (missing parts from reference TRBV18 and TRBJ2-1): NAGVMQNPRHLVRRRGQEARLRCSPMKGHSHVYWYRQLPEEGLKFMVYLQKENIIDESGMPKERFSAEFPKEGPSILRIQQVVRGDSAAYFCASSPSQGGQEQFFGPGTRLTVL.

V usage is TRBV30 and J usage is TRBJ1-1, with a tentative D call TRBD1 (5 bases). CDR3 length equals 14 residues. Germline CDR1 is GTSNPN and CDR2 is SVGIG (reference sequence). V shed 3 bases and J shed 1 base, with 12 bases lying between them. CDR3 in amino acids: CAWSRPGGNTEAFF. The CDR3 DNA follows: TGTGCCTGGAGCCGGCCGGGGGGGAACACTGAAGCTTTCTTT.

In DNA, the CDR3 is TGCGCCAGCAGCCAAGTGTCGCCCCCCGGGGGTAACGAGCAGTACTTC. Its protein is CASSQVSPPGGNEQYF. V gene TRBV4-3 combines with J gene TRBJ2-7; TRBD2 might be the D (6 bases). Per germline, CDR1 LGHNA and CDR2 YSLEER. Trimming pared 1 base from V and 5 bases from J, leaving 18 bases between. This CDR3 spans 16 amino acids.

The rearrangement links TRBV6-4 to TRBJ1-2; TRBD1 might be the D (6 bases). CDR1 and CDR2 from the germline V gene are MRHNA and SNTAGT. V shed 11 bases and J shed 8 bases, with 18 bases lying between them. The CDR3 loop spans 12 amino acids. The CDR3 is CAGSRGAGGYTF. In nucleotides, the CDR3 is TGTGCCGGCTCTCGGGGGGCCGGCGGCTACACCTTC.

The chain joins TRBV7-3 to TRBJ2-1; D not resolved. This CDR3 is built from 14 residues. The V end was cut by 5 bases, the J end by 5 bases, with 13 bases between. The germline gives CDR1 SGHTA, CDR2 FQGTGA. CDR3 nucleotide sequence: TGTGCCAGCAGCCTTCACGTGAGGAACAATGAGCAGTTCTTC. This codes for CASSLHVRNNEQFF.

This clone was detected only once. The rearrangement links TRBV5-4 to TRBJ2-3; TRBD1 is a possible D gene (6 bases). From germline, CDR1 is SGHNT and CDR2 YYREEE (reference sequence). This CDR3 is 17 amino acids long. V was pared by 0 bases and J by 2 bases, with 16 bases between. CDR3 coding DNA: TGTGCCAGCAGCTTGGCCGGCAGGGGATCCCTCACAGATACGCAGTATTTT. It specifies CASSLAGRGSLTDTQYF.

This chain's CDR3 is CASSFRGQGAVYNEQFF. DNA of the CDR3: TGCGCCAGCAGCTTCCGCGGACAGGGGGCCGTATACAATGAGCAGTTCTTC. The chain combines TRBV5-1 with TRBJ2-1, with 11 bases fitting TRBD1. The CDR3 is 17 residues long. Germline assignment: CDR1 SGHRS and CDR2 YFSETQ. Losses at the gene ends were 2 bases for V and 4 bases for J; bases not matched to a gene: 8. The full variable domain, completed using reference TRBV5-1 and TRBJ2-1, is KAGVTQTPRYLIKTRGQQVTLSCSPISGHRSVSWYQQTPGQGLQFLFEYFSETQRNKGNFPGRFSGRQFSNSRSEMNVSTLELGDSALYLCASSFRGQGAVYNEQFFGPGTRLTVL.

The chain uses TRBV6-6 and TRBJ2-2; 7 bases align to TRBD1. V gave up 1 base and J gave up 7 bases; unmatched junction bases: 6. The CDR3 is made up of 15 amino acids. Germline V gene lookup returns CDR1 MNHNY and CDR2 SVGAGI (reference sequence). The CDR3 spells CASSYFRGRVGELFF. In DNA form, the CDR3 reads TGTGCCAGCAGTTACTTTAGGGGGCGGGTCGGGGAGCTGTTTTTT.

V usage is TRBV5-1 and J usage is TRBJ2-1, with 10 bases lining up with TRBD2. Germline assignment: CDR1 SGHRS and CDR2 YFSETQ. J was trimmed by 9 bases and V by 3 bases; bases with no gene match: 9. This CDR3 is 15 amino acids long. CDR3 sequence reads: CASSSRTSGRAEQFF. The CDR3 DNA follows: TGCGCCAGCAGCTCCCGGACTAGCGGTCGTGCTGAGCAGTTCTTC.